This T cell receptor beta chain was recorded in a study of cytomegalovirus exposure and HLA in healthy donors. The study's findings and limits: An analysis done earlier found most TCR beta V segments productive about 87% or about 30% of the time.

This cohort consisted of healthy bone marrow donors. Primers included in the PCR were 60 Vbeta and 13 Jbeta primers. Sequencing was performed with immunoSEQ multiplex PCR; in TCRdb, only in-frame clones are kept and a portion is missing. The sample records roughly 140,000 clones, approximately 80% being singletons. Germline lookup yields CDR1 MNHEY and CDR2 SMNVEV (reference sequence). This CDR3 comprises 15 residues. The V and J ends lost 2 bases and 4 bases, in that order; junction bases with no gene match: 3. Remarks on this clone: Antigen unknown.

Specimen: PBMCs. This receptor was identified in a woman between 18 and 29 years old in good health and CMV-seropositive. The chain has TRBV27 and TRBJ2-1; 9 bases fit TRBD2. The CDR3 loop is CASSLGGGAYNEQFF. The DNA of the CDR3 is TGTGCCAGCAGTTTAGGCGGGGGGGCATACAATGAGCAGTTCTTC.